The clone carrying this T cell receptor beta chain showed up just a few times. Its antigen is unidentified. Germline V gene data show CDR1 as MNHNS and CDR2 as SASEGT. Trimming removed 6 bases at V and 4 bases at J, with 15 bases between. The CDR3 totals 15 residues. In TCRdb, the 5' RACE reads were re-called with MiXCR into one record per CDR3 protein. The sample lists roughly 60,000 distinct CDR3 sequences, around 7% seen once, with roughly 40% in the top ten. The sample comes from a study of T cells after yellow fever vaccination. Study observations and caveats: Weaker, the secondary response peaked sooner, at day 5 versus 15. The booster response re-showed most primary clones: about 96% CD4, around 85% CD8.

The clonotype originates from a young man who received the YFV17D yellow fever vaccine. The chain combines TRBV6-1 with TRBJ1-4, with a tentative D call TRBD1 (5 bases). The input for sequencing was CD8+ T cells sorted from PBMCs, taken on the day of the first yellow fever vaccination. The CDR3 reads CASSHPPGVNEKLFF. The CDR3 DNA reads as TGTGCCAGCAGCCACCCCCCGGGGGTTAATGAAAAACTGTTTTTT.